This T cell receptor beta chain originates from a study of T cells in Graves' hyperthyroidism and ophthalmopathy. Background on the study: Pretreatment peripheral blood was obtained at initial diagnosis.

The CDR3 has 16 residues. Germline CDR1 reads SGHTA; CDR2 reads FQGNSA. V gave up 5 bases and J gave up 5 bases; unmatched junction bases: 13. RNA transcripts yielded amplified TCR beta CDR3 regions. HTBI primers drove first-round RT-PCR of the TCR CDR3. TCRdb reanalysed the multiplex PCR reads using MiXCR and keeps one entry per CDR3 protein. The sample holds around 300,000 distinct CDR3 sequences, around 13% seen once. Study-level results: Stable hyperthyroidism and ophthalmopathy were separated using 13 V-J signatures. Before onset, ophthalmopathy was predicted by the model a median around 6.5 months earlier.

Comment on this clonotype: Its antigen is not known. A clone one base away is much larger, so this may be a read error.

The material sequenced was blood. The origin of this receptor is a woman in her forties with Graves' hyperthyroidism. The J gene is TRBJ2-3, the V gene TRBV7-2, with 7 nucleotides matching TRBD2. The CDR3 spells CASSPTSGTAGDTQYF. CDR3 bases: TGTGCCAGCAGCCCCACGAGCGGGACGGCAGGAGATACGCAGTATTTT.